The 27 T cell receptor beta chains given below trace back to one sample, sequenced in a study of cytomegalovirus exposure and HLA in healthy donors. PCR involved 60 Vbeta and 13 Jbeta primers. Produced via immunoSEQ multiplex PCR; TCRdb's table is partial and in-frame only. The sample lists about 120,000 clones, roughly 76% occurring once. The sequenced sample consisted of PBMCs. The source is a woman between 40 and 55 years old in good health and CMV-seropositive.

The chain is built from TRBV5-1 and TRBJ1-1, with 9 bases identical to TRBD1. Trimming at V came to 2 bases and at J to 10 bases, leaving 9 bases not matched to a gene. The CDR3 totals 14 residues. Germline V gives CDR1 SGHRS, CDR2 YFSETQ. CDR3: CASSLRQGGVVAFF. The DNA of the CDR3 is TGCGCCAGCAGCTTAAGACAGGGGGGTGTGGTAGCTTTCTTT.

To note about this clone: Other DNA sequences in this specimen translate into the identical CDR3. The chain has TRBV2 and TRBJ2-7, with TRBD1 matching over 8 bases. The CDR3 is 13 amino acids. V lost 4 bases, J lost 4 bases, and 3 bases stayed unmatched. Germline CDR1 reads SNHLY; CDR2 reads FYNNEI. The CDR3 nucleotides are TGTGCCAGCAGTGTGGGACAGGCTTACGAGCAGTACTTC. Its translation: CASSVGQAYEQYF.

The chain employs TRBV9 and TRBJ1-2; 8 nucleotides line up with TRBD1. CDR1 SGDLS and CDR2 YYNGEE come from the germline V gene. The CDR3 covers 16 residues. J was trimmed by 3 bases and V by 0 bases; bases with no gene match: 7. CDR3 region: CASSVDRQGWDYGYTF. In DNA form, the CDR3 reads TGTGCCAGCAGCGTAGATAGACAGGGGTGGGACTATGGCTACACCTTC.

The chain has TRBV4-1 and TRBJ1-2; D gene ambiguous. The CDR3 has 18 amino acids. Between the trimmed V and J ends, which lost 0 bases and 4 bases, there was a span of 21 bases. Germline V gene lookup returns CDR1 MGHRA and CDR2 YSYEKL. CDR3 sequence reads: CASSQDLTDSYSLYGYTF. As DNA, the CDR3 is TGCGCCAGCAGCCAAGATCTCACGGACTCATATTCCCTCTATGGCTACACCTTC.

The count of this clone is one. The chain links TRBV19 to TRBJ1-2; no clear D gene. Per the germline V gene, CDR1 is LNHDA and CDR2 is SQIVND (reference sequence). The CDR3 consists of 16 residues. V lost 9 bases to trimming and J lost 8 bases, with 28 bases between them. Here the CDR3 DNA reads TGTGCCAGCCTGGCAGCGGGCACATCCTCGGTGGGGGGCTACACCTTC. It yields the protein CASLAAGTSSVGGYTF.

V is TRBV6-5 and J is TRBJ1-1; weak D call: TRBD1 (5 bases). V was pared by 0 bases and J by 4 bases, with 9 bases between. This CDR3 is 14 amino acids long. Germline V gene sequence: CDR1 MNHEY, CDR2 SVGAGI. The CDR3 DNA reads TGTGCCAGCAGTTACTCGGGGCAGACCACTGAAGCTTTCTTT. Its translation: CASSYSGQTTEAFF.

This sequence joins TRBV2 and TRBJ2-7, with D uncertain. The CDR3 has 11 residues. Germline V CDR1 and CDR2: SNHLY, FYNNEI. V lost 8 bases to trimming and J lost 1 base, with 6 bases between them. CDR3 amino acids: CASQISYEQYF. DNA of the CDR3: TGTGCCAGCCAGATTTCCTACGAGCAGTACTTC.

The chain joins TRBV7-9 to TRBJ2-1; D is undetermined. The CDR3 covers 13 residues. Trimming shortened V by 2 bases and J by 3 bases, and 5 bases separated the two germline ends. CDR1 and CDR2 (germline): SEHNR, FQNEAQ (reference sequence). The CDR3 protein is CASSLNSYNEQFF. The CDR3, as DNA: TGTGCCAGCAGCTTAAACAGCTACAATGAGCAGTTCTTC.

This clone was picked up one time. Written as DNA, the CDR3 is TGCGCCAGCAGCTTGATTAGCGGGGGGCAATTCACAGATACGCAGTATTTT. It encodes CASSLISGGQFTDTQYF. The genes are TRBV5-1 and TRBJ2-3; 10 bases match TRBD2. Trimming at V came to 1 base and at J to 2 bases, leaving 7 bases not matched to a gene. CDR1 is SGHRS and CDR2 is YFSETQ in the germline V gene. This CDR3 is 17 amino acids long.

This clone was found once. J is TRBJ1-1 and V is TRBV7-2; maybe TRBD1 (6 bases). Germline lookup yields CDR1 SGHTA and CDR2 FQGNSA. This CDR3 is 16 amino acids long. The V gene lost 3 bases and the J gene lost 1 base, with 15 bases spanning the gap. CDR3 sequence (DNA): TGTGCCAGCAGCTTCTTACAGGGCCTGGGGAACACTGAAGCTTTCTTT. It codes for CASSFLQGLGNTEAFF.

V gene TRBV4-1 combines with J gene TRBJ1-6, with a weak D call TRBD1 (6 bases). The CDR3 contains 15 residues. Germline-derived CDR1 and CDR2 are MGHRA and YSYEKL. The germline V and J ends were trimmed by 4 bases and 8 bases, with 15 bases remaining between them. The CDR3: CASSLRTGTDSPLHF. The CDR3 nucleotides are TGCGCCAGCAGCCTCCGAACAGGGACGGATTCACCCCTCCACTTT.

Only a few counts were recorded for this clone. The V and J genes are TRBV25-1 and TRBJ2-7; tentative D call: TRBD1 (6 bases). The CDR3 has 14 residues. Germline V gives CDR1 MGHDK, CDR2 SYGVNS. With 3 bases removed from V and 3 bases from J, the gap between germline ends came to 12 bases. The CDR3 DNA is TGTGCCAGCAGTGACAGGACAGAGGTCTACGAGCAGTACTTC. Its protein is CASSDRTEVYEQYF.

The chain joins TRBV7-2 to TRBJ1-2; 7 nucleotides line up with TRBD1. V was clipped by 1 base and J by 6 bases; unmatched bases: 11. Germline V gene data show CDR1 as SGHTA and CDR2 as FQGNSA. This CDR3 spans 16 amino acids. CDR3 sequence: CASSLERARGADGYTF. For the CDR3, the DNA is TGTGCCAGCAGCTTAGAACGGGCCAGGGGGGCGGATGGCTACACCTTC.

The J gene is TRBJ1-2, the V gene TRBV29-1; TRBD1 agrees at 8 bases. This CDR3 comprises 14 residues. The V segment lost 4 bases and the J segment 4 bases; nucleotides outside the gene matches: 8. Germline loops: CDR1 SQVTM, CDR2 ANQGSEA. The CDR3 here is CSVGRGLLAYGYTF. CDR3 coding DNA: TGCAGCGTTGGCAGGGGGCTTCTCGCCTATGGCTACACCTTC.

The gene calls are TRBV30 and TRBJ2-7, with D maybe TRBD1 (5 bases). Trimming removed 3 bases at V and 0 bases at J, with 15 bases between. Germline V lookup: CDR1 GTSNPN, CDR2 SVGIG (reference sequence). The CDR3 is made up of 15 amino acids. As DNA, the CDR3 is TGTGCCTGGAGGGTGTGGGGCGGTGGCTCCTACGAGCAGTACTTC. Residues: CAWRVWGGGSYEQYF.

V gene TRBV18 combines with J gene TRBJ1-6, with D tentatively TRBD1 (6 bases). CDR1 and CDR2 (germline): KGHSH, LQKENI. Between the trimmed V and J ends, which lost 5 bases and 6 bases, there was a span of 8 bases. CDR3 length: 13 residues. CDR3 protein: CASSLDSNSPLHF. In DNA, the CDR3 is TGTGCCAGCTCATTGGACAGTAATTCACCCCTCCACTTT. Full variable domain (rest looked up from reference TRBV18 and TRBJ1-6): NAGVMQNPRHLVRRRGQEARLRCSPMKGHSHVYWYRQLPEEGLKFMVYLQKENIIDESGMPKERFSAEFPKEGPSILRIQQVVRGDSAAYFCASSLDSNSPLHFGNGTRLTVT.

This clone was picked up a small number of times. The chain is built from TRBV25-1 and TRBJ1-1; the D is unclear. The CDR3 contains 12 residues. The germline CDR1 and CDR2 sequences are MGHDK and SYGVNS. V lost 2 bases and J 8 bases, leaving 9 bases between the germline ends. The CDR3 is CASSEPAAEAFF. The CDR3 DNA is TGTGCCAGCAGTGAACCAGCAGCGGAAGCTTTCTTT.

This chain connects TRBV30 to TRBJ1-5; D unclear. CDR1 GTSNPN and CDR2 SVGIG come from the germline V gene (reference sequence). The CDR3 sequence is 13 residues long. Trimming removed 4 bases at V and 4 bases at J, with 11 bases between. The CDR3 DNA reads as TGTGCCTGGACTCGGGGTAAGAATCAGCCCCAGCATTTT. It encodes CAWTRGKNQPQHF.

This clone has a handful of counts. The chain links TRBV9 to TRBJ1-2, with D possibly being TRBD1 (6 bases). In germline, CDR1 is SGDLS, CDR2 YYNGEE. Trimming took off 4 bases at V and 3 bases at J, with 16 bases between the two ends. The CDR3 totals 15 residues. CDR3 in amino acids: CASSPGTNTHYGYTF. The CDR3 nucleotides read TGTGCCAGCAGCCCCGGGACAAATACTCACTATGGCTACACCTTC.

Comments on this clone: Because the CDR3's place on the DNA is in doubt, the DNA is left out and the CDR3 is given as listed by TCRdb. The J gene is TRBJ2-7, the V gene TRBV19; TRBD1 is taken as the D call from the table, unchecked against the DNA. From germline, CDR1 is LNHDA and CDR2 SQIVND (reference sequence). The CDR3 adds up to 14 amino acids, both ends counted. Here the CDR3 reads CASTSAGTPYEQYF.

This CDR3 is CASSHQGLAVFQETQYF. DNA of the CDR3: TGTGCCAGCAGCCACCAGGGACTAGCGGTTTTTCAAGAGACCCAGTACTTC. The genes are TRBV5-4 and TRBJ2-5; 11 nucleotides align to TRBD2. The CDR3 extends over 17 amino acids. The germline V gene has CDR1 SGHNT and CDR2 YYREEE (reference sequence). V was pared by 4 bases and J by 2 bases, with 10 bases of the junction left unmatched.

There are a few counts of this clone. V and J are TRBV29-1 and TRBJ1-2; TRBD1 aligns across 9 bases. The CDR3 is 14 amino acids. CDR1 is SQVTM and CDR2 is ANQGSEA in the germline V gene. With 4 bases clipped from V and 4 bases from J, the junction kept 7 bases outside the gene matches. CDR3 residues: CSVGGQGILYGYTF. In DNA form, the CDR3 reads TGCAGCGTTGGCGGACAGGGGATTCTCTATGGCTACACCTTC.

The V call is TRBV7-8, the J call TRBJ1-4; 9 nucleotides align to TRBD1. The CDR3 totals 14 residues. Losses at the gene ends were 5 bases for V and 11 bases for J; bases not matched to a gene: 9. Per the germline V gene, CDR1 is SGHVS and CDR2 is FQNEAQ. The CDR3 coding sequence is TGTGCCAGCAGCCGGGACAGGGTGCAGGAGAAACTGTTTTTT. Its translation: CASSRDRVQEKLFF.

The chain links TRBV7-9 to TRBJ2-3; weak D call: TRBD2 (5 bases). Trimming took off 5 bases at V and 5 bases at J, with 8 bases between the two ends. Germline CDR1 is SEHNR and CDR2 is FQNEAQ (reference sequence). The CDR3 runs 12 residues. The CDR3 region has the DNA TGTGCCAGCAGCCCCGAGGGAGATACGCAGTATTTT. Protein product: CASSPEGDTQYF.

This chain connects TRBV5-6 to TRBJ2-7; D not resolved. With 4 bases removed from V and 6 bases from J, the gap between germline ends came to 20 bases. CDR3 length: 15 residues. Germline V gene data show CDR1 as SGHDT and CDR2 as YYEEEE. The CDR3 loop reads CASSRRGVGGFEQYF. CDR3 in DNA: TGTGCCAGCAGCCGGCGTGGAGTGGGTGGTTTCGAGCAGTACTTC.

The chain couples TRBV11-2 to TRBJ2-3; no clear D gene. From germline, CDR1 is SGHAT and CDR2 FQNNGV. The V and J ends lost 0 bases and 2 bases respectively, with 9 bases between them. The CDR3 totals 15 residues. The CDR3 region is CASSLDLSVTDTQYF. The CDR3 DNA reads as TGTGCCAGCAGCTTAGATCTATCGGTCACAGATACGCAGTATTTT.

This chain connects TRBV19 to TRBJ1-1; TRBD1 might be the D (6 bases). The CDR3 is 14 residues long. V shed 6 bases and J shed 4 bases, with 15 bases lying between them. Per the germline V gene, CDR1 is LNHDA and CDR2 is SQIVND (reference sequence). This chain's CDR3 is CASSRDAGVTEAFF. CDR3 sequence (DNA): TGTGCCAGTAGCAGGGACGCAGGGGTCACTGAAGCTTTCTTT.